Following are 23 T cell receptor beta chains from one sample sequenced in a study of cytomegalovirus exposure and HLA in healthy donors. PCR employed 60 Vbeta and 13 Jbeta primers. Profiled with immunoSEQ multiplex PCR; TCRdb holds only in-frame clones, not every one. The sample contains under 200,000 clones, approximately 80% of which appear only once. The specimen was PBMCs. These receptors came from a woman aged 40 to 50 in good health and CMV-seropositive.

As concerns this clone: Mismatch with germline at one junction end may stem from a read error. In DNA, the CDR3 is TGTGCCAGCTCAGCACAGGGGGACGAGCAGTATTTC. Protein product: CASSAQGDEQYF. The rearrangement links TRBV18 to TRBJ2-7; 8 positions agree with TRBD1. Germline CDR1 is KGHSH and CDR2 is LQKENI. This CDR3 is built from 12 residues.

The chain is built from TRBV5-6 and TRBJ2-3; TRBD2 is a possible D gene (5 bases). The CDR3 is 15 residues long. Per germline, CDR1 SGHDT and CDR2 YYEEEE. V was clipped by 1 base and J by 1 base, with 10 bases between them. This CDR3 is CASSLRRYGTDTQYF. The CDR3 DNA reads TGTGCCAGCAGCTTGAGGAGGTATGGCACAGATACGCAGTATTTT.

This rearrangement joins TRBV9 to TRBJ2-3; perhaps TRBD2 as D (5 bases). Germline-derived CDR1 and CDR2 are SGDLS and YYNGEE. This CDR3 has 14 amino acids. With 0 bases removed from V and 1 base from J, the gap between germline ends came to 6 bases. Written as DNA, the CDR3 is TGTGCCAGCAGCGTAGTCGGGGGCACAGATACGCAGTATTTT. This gives the protein CASSVVGGTDTQYF.

CDR3 region: CASSLVGGYTDTQYF. The CDR3 region has the DNA TGCGCCAGCAGCTTGGTCGGCGGGTACACAGATACGCAGTATTTT. The V gene is TRBV5-1, the J gene TRBJ2-3, with a weak D call TRBD2 (5 bases). The germline gives CDR1 SGHRS, CDR2 YFSETQ. There are 15 residues in the CDR3. V was shortened by 0 bases and J by 2 bases, with 10 bases between the two germline ends.

The chain links TRBV28 to TRBJ2-3, with 7 nucleotides matching TRBD1. There are 15 residues in the CDR3. Looked up from germline, CDR1 is MDHEN and CDR2 is SYDVKM. V gave up 4 bases and J gave up 2 bases; unmatched junction bases: 6. The CDR3 region is CASSSSGTVTDTQYF. The CDR3 nucleotides are TGTGCCAGCAGTTCCTCCGGGACAGTCACAGATACGCAGTATTTT.

This rearrangement joins TRBV7-2 to TRBJ2-1, with D perhaps TRBD2 (6 bases). V lost 2 bases and J lost 8, with 13 bases in between. Germline CDR1 SGHTA, CDR2 FQGNSA. The CDR3 sequence is 14 residues long. CDR3 coding DNA: TGTGCCAGCAGCTTATCGGGCGGGGCCGATGAGCAGTTCTTC. Its translation is CASSLSGGADEQFF.

The chain is built from TRBV6-5 and TRBJ2-3; 8 bases are a match to TRBD2. Germline assignment: CDR1 MNHEY and CDR2 SVGAGI. V trimming: 4 bases; J trimming: 0 bases; junction bases outside the gene matches: 6. This CDR3 is 16 amino acids long. CDR3 amino acids: CASSFSAGVSTDTQYF. CDR3 bases: TGTGCCAGCAGTTTCTCAGCGGGAGTGAGCACAGATACGCAGTATTTT.

The J gene is TRBJ2-1, the V gene TRBV7-9; tentatively, D is TRBD2 (5 bases). V was pared by 3 bases and J by 5 bases, with 17 bases between. Per the germline V gene, CDR1 is SEHNR and CDR2 is FQNEAQ (reference sequence). This CDR3 is built from 16 residues. The CDR3 DNA is TGTGCCAGCAGCTTCCAGCGATTCGGAGGTGACAATGAGCAGTTCTTC. It codes for CASSFQRFGGDNEQFF.

The genes are TRBV5-1 and TRBJ2-3, with 7 bases aligning to TRBD2. V gave up 3 bases and J gave up 2 bases; unmatched junction bases: 9. The CDR3 contains 16 residues. The germline V gene encodes CDR1 SGHRS and CDR2 YFSETQ. In DNA, the CDR3 is TGCGCCAGCAGCTACAGCGGGGACCTCTACACAGATACGCAGTATTTT. This gives the protein CASSYSGDLYTDTQYF.

The chain uses TRBV4-3 and TRBJ1-6; D is perhaps TRBD1 (6 bases). V was pared by 0 bases and J by 4 bases, with 7 bases between. The length of the CDR3 is 15 residues. CDR1 is LGHNA, CDR2 YSLEER, per germline. CDR3 coding DNA: TGCGCCAGCAGCCAAGAAGGGACATATAATTCACCCCTCCACTTT. Its translation: CASSQEGTYNSPLHF.

This chain connects TRBV28 to TRBJ2-3; TRBD2 matches 16 bases. Germline V gives CDR1 MDHEN, CDR2 SYDVKM. This CDR3 spans 17 amino acids. For the CDR3, the DNA is TGTGTCCGAATATTGGGACTAGCGGGGGGGGTCACAGATACGCAGTATTTT. It codes for CVRILGLAGGVTDTQYF. Full variable domain (remainder filled in from reference TRBV28 and TRBJ2-3): DVKVTQSSRYLVKRTGEKVFLECVQDMDHENMFWYRQDPGLGLRLIYFSYDVKMKEKGDIPEGYSVSREKKERFSLILESASTNQTSMYLCVRILGLAGGVTDTQYFGPGTRLTVL.

This clone has just a few counts. This sequence joins TRBV19 and TRBJ2-7; the match to TRBD1 covers 9 bases. CDR3 length equals 14 residues. Germline V lookup: CDR1 LNHDA, CDR2 SQIVND (reference sequence). With 9 bases clipped from V and 4 bases from J, the junction kept 10 bases outside the gene matches. This chain's CDR3 is CASGPGTGTYEQYF. CDR3 DNA sequence: TGTGCCAGCGGCCCTGGGACAGGGACGTACGAGCAGTACTTC.

CDR3 in amino acids: CASSPLASYEQYF. The CDR3 bases are TGTGCCAGCTCACCACTAGCCTCCTACGAGCAGTACTTC. This rearrangement joins TRBV18 to TRBJ2-7; D remains unclear. V shed 1 base and J shed 0 bases, with 4 bases lying between them. Germline V lookup: CDR1 KGHSH, CDR2 LQKENI. This CDR3 comprises 13 residues. The full variable domain, in which reference TRBV18 and TRBJ2-7 provide the parts outside the CDR3, is NAGVMQNPRHLVRRRGQEARLRCSPMKGHSHVYWYRQLPEEGLKFMVYLQKENIIDESGMPKERFSAEFPKEGPSILRIQQVVRGDSAAYFCASSPLASYEQYFGPGTRLTVT.

The CDR3 spells CASSWTSGAADTQYF. The CDR3 DNA reads as TGTGCCAGCAGCTGGACTAGCGGAGCCGCAGATACGCAGTATTTT. The V call is TRBV5-4, the J call TRBJ2-3, with TRBD2 identical over 10 bases. The CDR3 totals 15 residues. V lost 3 bases and J lost 4; bases outside the gene matches: 5. Per the germline V gene, CDR1 is SGHNT and CDR2 is YYREEE (reference sequence).

This clone was picked up a small number of times. In the same sample, other DNA sequences code for this CDR3. The J gene is TRBJ2-3, the V gene TRBV5-1, with unresolved D. From germline, CDR1 is SGHRS and CDR2 YFSETQ. This CDR3 is built from 15 residues. Trimming removed 1 base at V and 0 bases at J, with 9 bases between. CDR3 DNA: TGCGCCAGCAGCTTGTCGGGTGGGAGCACAGATACGCAGTATTTT. This gives the protein CASSLSGGSTDTQYF.

The V gene is TRBV2, the J gene TRBJ1-5, with TRBD1 identical over 7 bases. Germline CDR1 SNHLY, CDR2 FYNNEI. The CDR3 runs 14 residues. Trimming took 8 bases from V and 6 from J; bases not matched to a gene: 10. The CDR3 bases are TGTGCCAGCGGTCAGGGACAGCAAACTCAGCCCCAGCATTTT. The encoded protein is CASGQGQQTQPQHF.

This chain joins TRBV7-2 and TRBJ1-1, with 7 bases aligning to TRBD1. The V segment lost 1 base and the J segment 6 bases; nucleotides outside the gene matches: 11. Germline CDR1 SGHTA, CDR2 FQGNSA. This CDR3 is built from 16 residues. The CDR3 here is CASSLVHAQGEAEAFF. The CDR3 DNA follows: TGTGCCAGCAGCTTAGTCCACGCTCAGGGGGAGGCTGAAGCTTTCTTT.

The V call is TRBV5-1, the J call TRBJ2-7, with D maybe TRBD1 (5 bases). The CDR3 covers 16 residues. V lost 4 bases to trimming and J lost 7 bases, with 24 bases between them. Germline V gene data show CDR1 as SGHRS and CDR2 as YFSETQ. The CDR3 loop reads CASSTADSLKKGEQYF. DNA of the CDR3: TGCGCCAGCAGCACAGCCGACAGCCTCAAGAAAGGGGAGCAGTACTTC. Full variable domain (outside the CDR3, taken from reference TRBV5-1 and TRBJ2-7): KAGVTQTPRYLIKTRGQQVTLSCSPISGHRSVSWYQQTPGQGLQFLFEYFSETQRNKGNFPGRFSGRQFSNSRSEMNVSTLELGDSALYLCASSTADSLKKGEQYFGPGTRLTVT.

This chain's CDR3 is CASSLTRFSGELFF. The CDR3 DNA follows: TGTGCCAGCAGCTTAACCAGGTTTAGCGGGGAGCTGTTTTTT. This chain connects TRBV5-4 to TRBJ2-2; D gene unclear. CDR1 is SGHNT and CDR2 is YYREEE in the germline V gene (reference sequence). Deletions cut 2 bases from V and 7 bases from J, with 12 bases between. CDR3 length equals 14 residues. The whole variable domain, remainder taken from reference TRBV5-4 and TRBJ2-2, is ETGVTQSPTHLIKTRGQQVTLRCSSQSGHNTVSWYQQALGQGPQFIFQYYREEENGRGNFPPRFSGLQFPNYSSELNVNALELDDSALYLCASSLTRFSGELFFGEGSRLTVL.

The chain joins TRBV6-6 to TRBJ2-1; the D gene is possibly TRBD1 (7 bases). The CDR3 loop spans 15 amino acids. Trimming removed 0 bases at V and 7 bases at J, with 13 bases between. In germline, CDR1 is MNHNY, CDR2 SVGAGI (reference sequence). The CDR3 nucleotides are TGTGCCAGCAGTTACTCAGGGGGCAGCGGGAATGAGCAGTTCTTC. Its translation is CASSYSGGSGNEQFF.

The chain links TRBV4-3 to TRBJ2-7; TRBD2 matches at 11 bases. Germline CDR1 LGHNA, CDR2 YSLEER. The CDR3 is made up of 17 amino acids. V gave up 0 bases and J gave up 0 bases; unmatched junction bases: 4. CDR3 sequence reads: CASSQDRTSGGSYEQYF. For the CDR3, the DNA is TGCGCCAGCAGCCAAGACCGCACTAGCGGGGGCTCCTACGAGCAGTACTTC.

J is TRBJ2-3 and V is TRBV14; D remains unclear. Germline V gene data show CDR1 as SGHDN and CDR2 as FVKESK. This CDR3 comprises 13 residues. Trimming shortened V by 0 bases and J by 7 bases, and 8 bases separated the two germline ends. The CDR3 loop reads CASSQDYLHTQYF. CDR3 sequence (DNA): TGTGCCAGCAGCCAAGACTACTTACATACGCAGTATTTT.

V usage is TRBV2 and J usage is TRBJ1-5, with TRBD1 matching over 8 bases. V lost 10 bases and J lost 0; bases outside the gene matches: 5. In germline, CDR1 is SNHLY, CDR2 FYNNEI. The length of the CDR3 is 14 residues. The CDR3 reads CATGTGDSNQPQHF. The CDR3, as DNA: TGTGCCACCGGGACAGGTGATAGCAATCAGCCCCAGCATTTT.